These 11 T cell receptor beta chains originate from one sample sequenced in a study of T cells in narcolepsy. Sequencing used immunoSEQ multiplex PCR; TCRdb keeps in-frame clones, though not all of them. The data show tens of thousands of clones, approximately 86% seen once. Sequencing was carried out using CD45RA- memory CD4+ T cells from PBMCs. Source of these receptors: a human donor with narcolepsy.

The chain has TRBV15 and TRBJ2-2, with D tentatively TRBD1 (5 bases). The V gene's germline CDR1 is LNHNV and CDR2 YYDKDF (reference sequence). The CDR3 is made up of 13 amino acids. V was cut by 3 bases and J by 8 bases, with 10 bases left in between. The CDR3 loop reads CATSRGRDGELFF. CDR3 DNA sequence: TGTGCCACCAGCAGGGGCAGGGATGGGGAGCTGTTTTTT.

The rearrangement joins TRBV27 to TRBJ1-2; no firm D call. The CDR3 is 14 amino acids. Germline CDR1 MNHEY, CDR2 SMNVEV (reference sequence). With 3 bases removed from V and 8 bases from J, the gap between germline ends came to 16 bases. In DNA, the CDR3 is TGTGCCAGCAGTTTTAGAAACGGTCTCAGCGGCTACACCTTC. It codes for CASSFRNGLSGYTF.

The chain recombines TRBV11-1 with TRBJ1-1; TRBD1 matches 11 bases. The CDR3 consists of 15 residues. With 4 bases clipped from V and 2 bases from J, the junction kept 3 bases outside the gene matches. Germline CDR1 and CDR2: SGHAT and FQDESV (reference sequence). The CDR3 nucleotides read TGTGCCAGCAGCTCGGACAGGGGGCCCAACACTGAAGCTTTCTTT. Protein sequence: CASSSDRGPNTEAFF.

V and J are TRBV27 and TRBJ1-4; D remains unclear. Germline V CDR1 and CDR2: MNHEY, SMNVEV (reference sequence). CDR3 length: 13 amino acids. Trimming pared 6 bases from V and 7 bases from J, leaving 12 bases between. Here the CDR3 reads CASRVIGSEKLFF. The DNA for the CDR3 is TGTGCCAGCAGAGTGATTGGTAGTGAAAAACTGTTTTTT.

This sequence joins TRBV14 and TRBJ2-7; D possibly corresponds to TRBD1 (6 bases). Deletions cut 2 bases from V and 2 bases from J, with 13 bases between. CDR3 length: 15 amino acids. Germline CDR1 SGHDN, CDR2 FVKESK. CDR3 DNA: TGTGCCAGCAGCCAACTAGGACAGTCTACCTACGAGCAGTACTTC. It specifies CASSQLGQSTYEQYF.

CDR3 amino acids: CASSLGGWAGKETQYF. Written as DNA, the CDR3 is TGTGCCAGCAGCTTAGGCGGTTGGGCAGGGAAAGAGACCCAGTACTTC. This chain uses TRBV7-9 with TRBJ2-5, with D perhaps matching TRBD1 (5 bases). This CDR3 is 16 amino acids long. CDR1 and CDR2 (germline): SEHNR, FQNEAQ (reference sequence). The V and J ends lost 1 base and 3 bases respectively, with 15 bases between them.

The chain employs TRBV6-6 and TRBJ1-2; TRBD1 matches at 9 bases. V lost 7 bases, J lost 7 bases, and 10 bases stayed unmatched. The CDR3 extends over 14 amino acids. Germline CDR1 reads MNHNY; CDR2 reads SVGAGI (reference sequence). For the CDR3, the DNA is TGTGCCAGCACCATCCGGACAGGGGATCTTGGCTACACCTTC. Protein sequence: CASTIRTGDLGYTF.

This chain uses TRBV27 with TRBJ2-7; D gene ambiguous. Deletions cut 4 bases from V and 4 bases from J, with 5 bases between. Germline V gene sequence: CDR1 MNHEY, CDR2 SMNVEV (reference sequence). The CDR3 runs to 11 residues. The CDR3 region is CASSYGYEQYF. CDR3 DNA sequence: TGTGCCAGCAGTTACGGGTACGAGCAGTACTTC.

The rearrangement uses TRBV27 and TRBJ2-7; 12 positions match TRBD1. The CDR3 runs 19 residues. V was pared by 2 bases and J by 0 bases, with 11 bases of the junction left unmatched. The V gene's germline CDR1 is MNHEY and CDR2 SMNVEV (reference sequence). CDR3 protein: CASSLAGTGGVRSSYEQYF. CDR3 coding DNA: TGTGCCAGCAGTTTAGCCGGGACAGGGGGCGTCCGGAGCTCCTACGAGCAGTACTTC.

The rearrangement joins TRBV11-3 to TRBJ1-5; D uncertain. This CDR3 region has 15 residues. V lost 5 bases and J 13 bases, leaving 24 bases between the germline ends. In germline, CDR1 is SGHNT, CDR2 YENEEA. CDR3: CASSHGGRGGSPQHF. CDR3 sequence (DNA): TGTGCCAGCAGCCACGGAGGACGGGGTGGATCTCCGCAGCATTTT.

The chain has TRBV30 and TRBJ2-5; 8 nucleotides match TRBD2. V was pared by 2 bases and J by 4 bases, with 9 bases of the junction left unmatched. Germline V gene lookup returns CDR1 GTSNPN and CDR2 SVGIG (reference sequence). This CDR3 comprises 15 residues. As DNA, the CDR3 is TGTGCCTGGAGTCAGGAGAGCGGGGGCTTAGAGACCCAGTACTTC. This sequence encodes CAWSQESGGLETQYF.